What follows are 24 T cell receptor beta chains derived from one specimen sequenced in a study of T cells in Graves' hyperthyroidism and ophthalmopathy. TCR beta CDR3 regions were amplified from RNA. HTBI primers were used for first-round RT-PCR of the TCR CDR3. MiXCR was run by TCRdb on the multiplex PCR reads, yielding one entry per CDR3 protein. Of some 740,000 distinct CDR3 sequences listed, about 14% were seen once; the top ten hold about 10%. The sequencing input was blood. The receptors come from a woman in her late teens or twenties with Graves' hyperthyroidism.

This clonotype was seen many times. Written as DNA, the CDR3 is TGTGCCAGCACATTAGAGAACTCGAACACCGGGGAGCTGTTTTTT. This sequence encodes CASTLENSNTGELFF. This chain connects TRBV2 to TRBJ2-2; D remains ambiguous. The CDR3 runs to 15 residues. The V gene lost 7 bases and the J gene lost 0 bases, with 12 bases spanning the gap. Looked up from germline, CDR1 is SNHLY and CDR2 is FYNNEI.

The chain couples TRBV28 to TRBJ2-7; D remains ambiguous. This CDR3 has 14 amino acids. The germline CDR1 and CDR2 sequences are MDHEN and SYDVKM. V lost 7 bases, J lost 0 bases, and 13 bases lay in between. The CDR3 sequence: CASTGTSTSYEQYF. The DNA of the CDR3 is TGTGCCAGCACGGGTACAAGTACCTCCTACGAGCAGTACTTC.

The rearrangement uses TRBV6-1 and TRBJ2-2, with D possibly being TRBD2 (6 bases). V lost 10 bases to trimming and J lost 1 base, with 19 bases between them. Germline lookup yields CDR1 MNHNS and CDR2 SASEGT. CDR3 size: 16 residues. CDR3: CATSDLGGVNTGELFF. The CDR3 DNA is TGTGCCACGTCTGATTTAGGAGGGGTGAACACCGGGGAGCTGTTTTTT.

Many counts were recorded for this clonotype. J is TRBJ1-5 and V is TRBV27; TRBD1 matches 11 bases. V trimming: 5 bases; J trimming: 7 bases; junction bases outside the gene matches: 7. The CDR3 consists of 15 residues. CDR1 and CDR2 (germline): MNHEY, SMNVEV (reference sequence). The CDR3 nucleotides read TGTGCCAGCAGTCCCGGGACAGGGGGGAGCCAGCCCCAGCATTTT. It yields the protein CASSPGTGGSQPQHF.

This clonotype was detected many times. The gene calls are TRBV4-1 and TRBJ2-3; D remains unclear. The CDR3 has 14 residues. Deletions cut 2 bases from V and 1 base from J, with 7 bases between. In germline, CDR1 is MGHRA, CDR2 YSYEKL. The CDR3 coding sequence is TGCGCCAGCAGCCAATTTGGGGGCACAGATACGCAGTATTTT. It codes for CASSQFGGTDTQYF.

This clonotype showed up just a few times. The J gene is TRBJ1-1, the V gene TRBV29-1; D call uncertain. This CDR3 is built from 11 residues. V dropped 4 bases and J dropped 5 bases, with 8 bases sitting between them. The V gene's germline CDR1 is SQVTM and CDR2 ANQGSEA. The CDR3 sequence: CSVGGSTEAFF. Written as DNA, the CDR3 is TGCAGCGTTGGTGGTAGTACTGAAGCTTTCTTT. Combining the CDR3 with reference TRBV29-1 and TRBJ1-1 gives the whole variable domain SAVISQKPSRDICQRGTSLTIQCQVDSQVTMMFWYRQQPGQSLTLIATANQGSEATYESGFVIDKFPISRPNLTFSTLTVSNMSPEDSSIYLCSVGGSTEAFFGQGTRLTVV.

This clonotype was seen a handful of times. The CDR3 is CASSQAGREFREQYF. The CDR3 DNA sequence: TGTGCCAGCAGCCAAGCCGGGCGGGAGTTTAGAGAGCAGTACTTC. The genes are TRBV14 and TRBJ2-7; 7 positions agree with TRBD2. The V gene end was trimmed by 1 base and the J gene end by 7 bases; junction bases not matched to a gene: 10. The CDR3 extends over 15 amino acids. CDR1 and CDR2 from the germline V gene are SGHDN and FVKESK.

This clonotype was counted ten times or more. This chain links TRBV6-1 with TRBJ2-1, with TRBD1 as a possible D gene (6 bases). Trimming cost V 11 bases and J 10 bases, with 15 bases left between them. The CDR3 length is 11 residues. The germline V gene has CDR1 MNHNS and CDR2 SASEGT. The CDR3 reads CAGASGEEQFF. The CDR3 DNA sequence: TGTGCCGGCGCGTCAGGGGAAGAGCAGTTCTTC.

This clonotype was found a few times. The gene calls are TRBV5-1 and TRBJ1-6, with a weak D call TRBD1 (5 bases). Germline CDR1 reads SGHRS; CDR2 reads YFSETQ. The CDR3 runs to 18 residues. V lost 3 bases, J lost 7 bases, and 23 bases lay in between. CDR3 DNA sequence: TGCGCCAGCAGCTCCCCTCCCGGGACGGCCTTATCCAATTCACCCCTCCACTTT. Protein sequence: CASSSPPGTALSNSPLHF.

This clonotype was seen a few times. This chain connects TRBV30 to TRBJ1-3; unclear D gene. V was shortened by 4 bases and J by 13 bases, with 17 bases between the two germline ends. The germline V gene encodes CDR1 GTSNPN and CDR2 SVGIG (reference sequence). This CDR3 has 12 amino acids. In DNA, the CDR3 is TGTGCCTGGAATCTTGTCCCAAGGGAGATATATTTT. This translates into CAWNLVPREIYF.

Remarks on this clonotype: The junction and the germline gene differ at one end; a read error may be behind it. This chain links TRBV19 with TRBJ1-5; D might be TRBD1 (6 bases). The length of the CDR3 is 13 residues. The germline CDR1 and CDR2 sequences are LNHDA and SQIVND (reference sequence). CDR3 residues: CAGSIRGDQPQHF. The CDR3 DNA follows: TGTGCCGGTAGTATCAGGGGAGATCAGCCCCAGCATTTT.

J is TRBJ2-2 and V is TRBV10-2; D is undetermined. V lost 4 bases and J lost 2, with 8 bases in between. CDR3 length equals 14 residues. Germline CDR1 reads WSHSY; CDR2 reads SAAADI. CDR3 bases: TGCGCCAGCAGTGTTAACCAAAACACCGGGGAGCTGTTTTTT. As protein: CASSVNQNTGELFF.

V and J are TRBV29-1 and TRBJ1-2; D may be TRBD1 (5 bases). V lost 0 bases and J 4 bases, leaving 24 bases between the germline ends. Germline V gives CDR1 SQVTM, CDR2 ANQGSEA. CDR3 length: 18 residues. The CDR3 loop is CSVEDLSAYRAGIYGYTF. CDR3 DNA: TGCAGCGTTGAAGATCTTTCGGCTTATCGTGCAGGGATCTATGGCTACACCTTC.

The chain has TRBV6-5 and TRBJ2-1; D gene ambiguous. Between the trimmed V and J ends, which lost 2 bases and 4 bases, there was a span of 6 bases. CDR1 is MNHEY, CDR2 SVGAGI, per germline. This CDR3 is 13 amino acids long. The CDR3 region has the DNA TGTGCCAGCAGTTACAATGCGTACAATGAGCAGTTCTTC. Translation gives CASSYNAYNEQFF.

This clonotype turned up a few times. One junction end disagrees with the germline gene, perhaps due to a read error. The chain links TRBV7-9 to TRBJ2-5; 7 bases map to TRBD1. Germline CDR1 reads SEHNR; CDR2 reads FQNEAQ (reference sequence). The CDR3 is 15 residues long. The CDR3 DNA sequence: TGTGCCAGCAGCTCTTCGGGACGACAGGGAGAGGCCCAGTACTTC. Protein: CASSSSGRQGEAQYF.

Here the CDR3 reads CASSWTWTSGTERNYEQYF. CDR3 nucleotide sequence: TGTGCCAGCAGCTGGACCTGGACTAGCGGGACCGAACGTAATTACGAGCAGTACTTC. The chain couples TRBV7-9 to TRBJ2-7; 12 nucleotides agree with TRBD2. CDR1 SEHNR and CDR2 FQNEAQ come from the germline V gene (reference sequence). V shed 4 bases, J shed 4 bases, and the junction held 17 bases outside the gene matches. CDR3 size: 19 residues.

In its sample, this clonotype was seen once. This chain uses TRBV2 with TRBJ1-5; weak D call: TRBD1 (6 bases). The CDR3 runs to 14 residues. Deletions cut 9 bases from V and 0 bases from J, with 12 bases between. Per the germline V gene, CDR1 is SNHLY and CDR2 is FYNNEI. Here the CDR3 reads CASRDKHSNQPQHF. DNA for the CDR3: TGTGCCAGTCGGGACAAACATAGCAATCAGCCCCAGCATTTT.

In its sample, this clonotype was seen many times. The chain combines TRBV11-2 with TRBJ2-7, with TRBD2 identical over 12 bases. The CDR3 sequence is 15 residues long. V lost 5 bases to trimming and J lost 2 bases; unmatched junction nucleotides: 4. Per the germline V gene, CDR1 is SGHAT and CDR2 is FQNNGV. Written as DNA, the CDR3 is TGTGCCAGCAGCCCGACTAGCGGGAGTGCCTACGAGCAGTACTTC. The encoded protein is CASSPTSGSAYEQYF. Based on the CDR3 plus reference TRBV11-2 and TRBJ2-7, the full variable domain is EAGVAQSPRYKIIEKRQSVAFWCNPISGHATLYWYQQILGQGPKLLIQFQNNGVVDDSQLPKDRFSAERLKGVDSTLKIQPAKLEDSAVYLCASSPTSGSAYEQYFGPGTRLTVT.

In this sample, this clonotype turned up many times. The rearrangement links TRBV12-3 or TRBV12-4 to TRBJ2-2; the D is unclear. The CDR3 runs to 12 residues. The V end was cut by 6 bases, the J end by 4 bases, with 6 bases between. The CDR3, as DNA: TGTGCCAGCAGGTCTCGCACCGGGGAGCTGTTTTTT. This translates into CASRSRTGELFF.

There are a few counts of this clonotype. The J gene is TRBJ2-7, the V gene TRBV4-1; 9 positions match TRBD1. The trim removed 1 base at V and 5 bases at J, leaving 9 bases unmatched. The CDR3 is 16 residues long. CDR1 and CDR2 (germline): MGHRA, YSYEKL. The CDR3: CASSQGNRDRENEQYF. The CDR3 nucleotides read TGCGCCAGCAGCCAAGGAAACCGGGACAGGGAGAACGAGCAGTACTTC.

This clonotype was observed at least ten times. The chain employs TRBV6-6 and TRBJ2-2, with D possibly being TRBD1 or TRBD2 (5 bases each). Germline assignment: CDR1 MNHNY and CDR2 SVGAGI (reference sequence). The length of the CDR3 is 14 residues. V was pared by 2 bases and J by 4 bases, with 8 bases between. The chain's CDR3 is CASSYGGGTGELFF. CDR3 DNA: TGTGCCAGCAGTTACGGGGGTGGCACCGGGGAGCTGTTTTTT.

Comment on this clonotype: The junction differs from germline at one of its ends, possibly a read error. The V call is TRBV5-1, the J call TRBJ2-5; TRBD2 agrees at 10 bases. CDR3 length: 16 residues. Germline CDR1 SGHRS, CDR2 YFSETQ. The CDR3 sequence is CASSFLAGVGQETQHF. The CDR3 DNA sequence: TGCGCCAGCAGCTTCCTAGCGGGAGTGGGTCAAGAGACCCAGCACTTC.

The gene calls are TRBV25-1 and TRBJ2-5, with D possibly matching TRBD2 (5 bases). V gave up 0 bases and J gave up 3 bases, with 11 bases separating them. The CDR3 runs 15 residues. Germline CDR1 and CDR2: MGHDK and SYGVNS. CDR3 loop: CASSEYIGSKETQYF. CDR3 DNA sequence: TGTGCCAGCAGTGAATACATAGGGAGTAAAGAGACCCAGTACTTC.

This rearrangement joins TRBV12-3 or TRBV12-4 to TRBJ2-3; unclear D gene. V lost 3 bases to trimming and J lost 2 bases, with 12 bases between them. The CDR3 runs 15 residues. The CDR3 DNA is TGTGCCAGCAGTTTCTGGCAGGTTGACACAGATACGCAGTATTTT. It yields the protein CASSFWQVDTDTQYF.